These 28 T cell receptor beta chains originate from one sample sequenced in a study of cytomegalovirus exposure and HLA in healthy donors. The PCR had 60 Vbeta and 13 Jbeta primers. Sequencing used immunoSEQ multiplex PCR; TCRdb keeps in-frame clones, though not all of them. The table lists 150,000 to 200,000 clones, about 80% of them singletons. Sequencing was carried out using PBMCs. The receptor source for this set is a woman in her 30s in good health and CMV-seronegative.

V usage is TRBV19 and J usage is TRBJ2-2, with 7 bases that match TRBD1. The CDR3 is 15 residues long. CDR1 is LNHDA and CDR2 is SQIVND in the germline V gene (reference sequence). The V gene end was trimmed by 5 bases and the J gene end by 2 bases; junction bases not matched to a gene: 5. CDR3: CASSVQGINTGELFF. In DNA, the CDR3 is TGTGCCAGTAGTGTACAGGGGATAAACACCGGGGAGCTGTTTTTT.

V is TRBV28 and J is TRBJ2-7; 10 bases fit TRBD2. CDR1 and CDR2 (germline): MDHEN, SYDVKM. The J segment lost 2 bases and the V segment lost 5 bases, leaving 6 bases of the junction unmatched. The CDR3 loop spans 15 amino acids. DNA for the CDR3: TGTGCCAGCAGTATGACGGGACTAGCGCCCTACGAGCAGTACTTC. The encoded protein is CASSMTGLAPYEQYF. The whole variable domain, remainder taken from reference TRBV28 and TRBJ2-7, is DVKVTQSSRYLVKRTGEKVFLECVQDMDHENMFWYRQDPGLGLRLIYFSYDVKMKEKGDIPEGYSVSREKKERFSLILESASTNQTSMYLCASSMTGLAPYEQYFGPGTRLTVT.

This chain links TRBV28 with TRBJ1-3; unclear D gene. Trimming removed 4 bases from V and 5 bases from J, with 15 bases in between. CDR3 length equals 15 residues. CDR1 is MDHEN and CDR2 is SYDVKM in the germline V gene. The CDR3 is CASSYKVRNRNTIYF. The CDR3 region has the DNA TGTGCCAGCAGTTATAAAGTGAGGAATAGAAACACCATATATTTT. The entire variable domain, with the rest obtained from reference TRBV28 and TRBJ1-3, is as follows: DVKVTQSSRYLVKRTGEKVFLECVQDMDHENMFWYRQDPGLGLRLIYFSYDVKMKEKGDIPEGYSVSREKKERFSLILESASTNQTSMYLCASSYKVRNRNTIYFGEGSWLTVV.

In its sample, this clone was seen once. The chain couples TRBV19 to TRBJ2-2; D remains unclear. The CDR3 has 17 residues. Germline-derived CDR1 and CDR2 are LNHDA and SQIVND (reference sequence). V was pared by 0 bases and J by 1 base, with 12 bases between. DNA of the CDR3: TGTGCCAGTAGTATAGATGAGGTCCTTTTGAACACCGGGGAGCTGTTTTTT. Its protein is CASSIDEVLLNTGELFF.

The rearrangement joins TRBV11-2 to TRBJ2-7, with 10 bases lining up with TRBD1. Losses at the gene ends were 5 bases for V and 3 bases for J; bases not matched to a gene: 4. The CDR3 is made up of 14 amino acids. The germline V gene has CDR1 SGHAT and CDR2 FQNNGV. In nucleotides, the CDR3 is TGTGCCAGCAGCCCAGGACAGGGGGGCTACGAGCAGTACTTC. Amino acids: CASSPGQGGYEQYF.

The chain links TRBV10-3 to TRBJ1-2, with D possibly being TRBD1 (5 bases). V was cut by 11 bases and J by 5 bases, with 18 bases left in between. CDR1 is ENHRY and CDR2 is SYGVKD in the germline V gene. The CDR3 is 13 residues long. The CDR3 reads CALSLDGQYGYTF. CDR3 bases: TGTGCCCTCTCTTTGGACGGACAATATGGCTACACCTTC.

V is TRBV4-1 and J is TRBJ2-7, with 10 positions matching TRBD2. Trimming took 4 bases from V and 1 from J; bases not matched to a gene: 7. The CDR3 is 16 residues long. Per the germline V gene, CDR1 is MGHRA and CDR2 is YSYEKL. CDR3 loop: CASSPRDSGGSYEQYF. CDR3 in DNA: TGCGCCAGCAGCCCGCGAGATAGCGGGGGGTCCTACGAGCAGTACTTC.

The V gene is TRBV19, the J gene TRBJ2-5; D unclear. V gave up 9 bases and J gave up 5 bases, with 19 bases separating them. The germline V gene encodes CDR1 LNHDA and CDR2 SQIVND (reference sequence). There are 14 residues in the CDR3. The CDR3 loop is CASEDPTRAETQYF. The CDR3 DNA reads as TGTGCCAGCGAGGATCCCACTCGCGCGGAGACCCAGTACTTC.

This clone was seen a single time. The chain joins TRBV19 to TRBJ2-7, with 7 bases fitting TRBD1. The CDR3 is 15 residues long. Germline lookup yields CDR1 LNHDA and CDR2 SQIVND (reference sequence). The trim removed 3 bases at V and 0 bases at J, leaving 5 bases unmatched. CDR3 in DNA: TGTGCCAGTAGTATCGGGACAGCCTTCTCCTACGAGCAGTACTTC. This codes for CASSIGTAFSYEQYF.

This clone was observed once. The rearrangement uses TRBV9 and TRBJ2-2, with no clear D. The CDR3 loop spans 14 amino acids. V was cut by 4 bases and J by 4 bases, with 11 bases left in between. Looked up from germline, CDR1 is SGDLS and CDR2 is YYNGEE. The CDR3 protein is CASSPTPSTGELFF. In nucleotides, the CDR3 is TGTGCCAGCAGCCCCACACCTTCCACCGGGGAGCTGTTTTTT.

The chain combines TRBV4-3 with TRBJ1-2, with unresolved D. Trimming shortened V by 0 bases and J by 6 bases, and 14 bases separated the two germline ends. CDR3 length equals 15 residues. The germline CDR1 and CDR2 sequences are LGHNA and YSLEER. CDR3 DNA sequence: TGCGCCAGCAGCCAAGACGTTCAGGAACGGAATGGCTACACCTTC. It encodes CASSQDVQERNGYTF.

The chain recombines TRBV7-2 with TRBJ2-3; 9 bases fit TRBD2. The germline CDR1 and CDR2 sequences are SGHTA and FQGNSA. The CDR3 runs 16 residues. The junction had 10 bases not matched to a gene; V was cut back by 4 bases and J by 5 bases. CDR3 region: CASSSLSGGRGDTQYF. The CDR3 DNA is TGTGCCAGCAGCTCGCTGAGCGGGGGGAGGGGAGATACGCAGTATTTT. The full variable domain, rest sourced from reference TRBV7-2 and TRBJ2-3, is GAGVSQSPSNKVTEKGKDVELRCDPISGHTALYWYRQSLGQGLEFLIYFQGNSAPDKSGLPSDRFSAERTGGSVSTLTIQRTQQEDSAVYLCASSSLSGGRGDTQYFGPGTRLTVL.

V and J are TRBV9 and TRBJ2-3, with TRBD2 identical over 7 bases. The length of the CDR3 is 13 residues. The J segment lost 6 bases and the V segment lost 2 bases, leaving 3 bases of the junction unmatched. CDR1 and CDR2 from the germline V gene are SGDLS and YYNGEE. The CDR3 loop is CASSVRERDTQYF. The CDR3 DNA is TGTGCCAGCAGCGTGCGGGAGAGGGATACGCAGTATTTT. The full variable domain, completed using reference TRBV9 and TRBJ2-3, is DSGVTQTPKHLITATGQRVTLRCSPRSGDLSVYWYQQSLDQGLQFLIQYYNGEERAKGNILERFSAQQFPDLHSELNLSSLELGDSALYFCASSVRERDTQYFGPGTRLTVL.

The chain carries TRBV28 and TRBJ2-5; D is unclear. The CDR3 consists of 14 residues. V was cut by 3 bases and J by 1 base, with 9 bases left in between. The V gene's germline CDR1 is MDHEN and CDR2 SYDVKM. CDR3 in amino acids: CASSLSQFQETQYF. CDR3 bases: TGTGCCAGCAGTTTGTCCCAATTCCAAGAGACCCAGTACTTC.

This clone has just a few counts. This rearrangement joins TRBV6-6 to TRBJ2-7; the D gene is possibly TRBD2 (5 bases). CDR1 is MNHNY and CDR2 is SVGAGI in the germline V gene (reference sequence). This CDR3 has 13 residues. Trimming pared 5 bases from V and 2 bases from J, leaving 10 bases between. DNA of the CDR3: TGTGCCAGCAGTCCCGGGCGGGCCTACGAGCAGTACTTC. Encoded protein: CASSPGRAYEQYF.

DNA for the CDR3: TGTGCCACCAGCAGAACTAGCGGGTCCTTTACAGATACGCAGTATTTT. Amino acid sequence: CATSRTSGSFTDTQYF. The genes are TRBV15 and TRBJ2-3; 9 nucleotides match TRBD2. Germline lookup yields CDR1 LNHNV and CDR2 YYDKDF (reference sequence). This CDR3 spans 16 amino acids. V was clipped by 2 bases and J by 3 bases; unmatched bases: 6.

This chain uses TRBV4-1 with TRBJ1-4; D is ambiguous. Germline CDR1 and CDR2: MGHRA and YSYEKL. The CDR3 is 15 residues long. V lost 1 base to trimming and J lost 0 bases, with 6 bases between them. The DNA for the CDR3 is TGCGCCAGCAGCCAAGTGTCAGCAACTAATGAAAAACTGTTTTTT. This gives the protein CASSQVSATNEKLFF.

This clone was seen only once. J is TRBJ1-1 and V is TRBV5-5; a weak D match, TRBD1 (5 bases). The CDR3 has 15 residues. V dropped 2 bases and J dropped 1 base, with 12 bases sitting between them. Germline CDR1 reads SGHKS; CDR2 reads YYEKEE (reference sequence). The CDR3 nucleotides read TGTGCCAGCAGCTTCAGCGGGCAGGGGAACACTGAAGCTTTCTTT. Translated: CASSFSGQGNTEAFF.

For the CDR3, the DNA is TGTGCCAGCAGTACCACAGGGACAGGGGAATTCTATGGCTACACCTTC. Encoded protein: CASSTTGTGEFYGYTF. The chain joins TRBV28 to TRBJ1-2, with 10 bases aligning to TRBD1. The V gene's germline CDR1 is MDHEN and CDR2 SYDVKM. This CDR3 contains 16 residues. The V segment lost 5 bases and the J segment 4 bases; nucleotides outside the gene matches: 10.

The genes are TRBV5-4 and TRBJ1-1, with D possibly being TRBD1 (6 bases). The CDR3 extends over 15 amino acids. Looked up from germline, CDR1 is SGHNT and CDR2 is YYREEE (reference sequence). The V gene lost 4 bases and the J gene lost 1 base, with 14 bases spanning the gap. The CDR3 here is CASSPTVGGNTEAFF. The CDR3 DNA reads as TGTGCCAGCAGCCCCACGGTAGGGGGGAACACTGAAGCTTTCTTT.

This clone was picked up one time. The CDR3 coding sequence is TGTGCCAGCAAGGAAATGACAGCTTATAATTCACCCCTCCACTTT. Translation gives CASKEMTAYNSPLHF. The V call is TRBV2, the J call TRBJ1-6, with D possibly TRBD1 on 5 matching bases. Trimming removed 7 bases from V and 4 bases from J, with 14 bases in between. Germline CDR1 reads SNHLY; CDR2 reads FYNNEI. CDR3 length: 15 residues.

This sequence joins TRBV28 and TRBJ1-5; D is unresolved. This CDR3 has 15 residues. V lost 2 bases, J lost 3 bases, and 11 bases lay in between. Germline assignment: CDR1 MDHEN and CDR2 SYDVKM. The CDR3 is CASSLDLSLNQPQHF. DNA of the CDR3: TGTGCCAGCAGTTTAGATCTGAGCCTCAATCAGCCCCAGCATTTT.

The CDR3 sequence: CASSKKLGNEQFF. DNA of the CDR3: TGTGCCAGCAGTAAGAAACTAGGCAATGAGCAGTTCTTC. This chain links TRBV2 with TRBJ2-1; D might be TRBD2 (5 bases). Germline CDR1 and CDR2: SNHLY and FYNNEI. The V and J ends lost 5 bases and 6 bases respectively, with 11 bases between them. This CDR3 has 13 amino acids.

V usage is TRBV15 and J usage is TRBJ2-6; perhaps TRBD2 as D (5 bases). Looked up from germline, CDR1 is LNHNV and CDR2 is YYDKDF (reference sequence). V lost 2 bases and J 0 bases, leaving 20 bases between the germline ends. This CDR3 contains 20 residues. The CDR3, as DNA: TGTGCCACCAGCAGAAAAAGGTTCGGCTCAGGAGGCTCTGGGGCCAACGTCCTGACTTTC. Protein product: CATSRKRFGSGGSGANVLTF.

This clone was observed a few times. The chain carries TRBV7-2 and TRBJ1-4; 7 positions agree with TRBD1. J gave up 5 bases and V 6 bases, and 9 bases lay outside the gene matches. Germline V CDR1 and CDR2: SGHTA, FQGNSA. This CDR3 region has 15 residues. The CDR3 region has the DNA TGTGCCAGCAGTCCAACAGGGGTTGGAAATGAAAAACTGTTTTTT. Its translation is CASSPTGVGNEKLFF.

The rearrangement uses TRBV11-2 and TRBJ2-2; D not resolved. Germline V gene data show CDR1 as SGHAT and CDR2 as FQNNGV. The length of the CDR3 is 15 residues. Trimming removed 5 bases from V and 5 bases from J, with 15 bases in between. CDR3 region: CASSKAGVPTGELFF. CDR3 in DNA: TGTGCCAGCAGCAAAGCCGGAGTTCCGACCGGGGAGCTGTTTTTT.

The chain carries TRBV28 and TRBJ1-2, with a weak D call TRBD1 (6 bases). Germline values: CDR1 MDHEN, CDR2 SYDVKM. The CDR3 covers 15 residues. Trimming stripped 6 bases from V and 2 bases from J, with 16 bases between. The CDR3 reads CASSSSSGVNYGYTF. DNA of the CDR3: TGTGCCAGCAGCTCCTCATCAGGGGTAAACTATGGCTACACCTTC.

The CDR3 coding sequence is TGCGCCAGCAGCGGCGGTAGCACAGATACGCAGTATTTT. It specifies CASSGGSTDTQYF. The V call is TRBV10-1, the J call TRBJ2-3; no reliable D call. Germline V gene lookup returns CDR1 WNHNN and CDR2 SYGVQD (reference sequence). This CDR3 contains 13 residues. V lost 6 bases to trimming and J lost 0 bases, with 7 bases between them.